This TCR beta chain was sequenced in a study of blood T cell repertoires in COVID-19. Across the study: Both acute and convalescent COVID-19 samples were obtained from the United States, Italy and Spain.

Seattle patients were enrolled while actively infected and followed longitudinally. Per the original methods: Nucleated cell number was recorded as an estimate derived from reference gene primer amplification. TCRdb's copy holds only in-frame clones and misses some; the assay was immunoSEQ multiplex PCR. That table is the source of V, J and clone size, and D and trimming were worked out from the DNA. Of 250,000 to 300,000 clones in the sample, about 88% were seen once. Only a few counts were recorded for this clone. The receptor comes from a woman aged 30 to 39 with COVID-19, enrolled during active disease. What was sequenced was peripheral blood.

The CDR3 nucleotides read TGTGCCTATTTCCAGATTGGAGCTTTCTTT. It encodes CAYFQIGAFF. The rearrangement joins TRBV30 to TRBJ1-1; D remains ambiguous. V was clipped by 7 bases and J by 10 bases, with 13 bases between them. CDR3 size: 10 residues. Germline CDR1 and CDR2: GTSNPN and SVGIG (reference sequence).